The 9 T cell receptor beta chains below all came from one sample that was sequenced in a study of tumor-infiltrating lymphocytes in primary liver carcinoma (dated by TCRdb to about 2017). Sequencing instrument: Illumina HiSeq 2500. A constant-region primer and ProtoScript II reverse transcriptase were used to reverse-transcribe TCRbeta-specific cDNA from about 0.55 ug total RNA. TCRbeta libraries were built with three nested multiplex PCR rounds, a slightly modified ARM-PCR procedure. Multiplex TRBV1-TRBV30 forward primers and a Cbeta reverse primer were used in the first two PCR rounds, each of which was run for 9 to 11 cycles. The public reads were reanalyzed by TCRdb: fastp trimming at Q25, MiXCR alignment, in-frame beta chains only. Every CDR3 protein is listed once, alongside the most common genes and DNA of its rows. Recorded for this sample are tens of thousands of distinct CDR3 sequences; 65% to 80% of them occurred a single time. Of the sample, around 57% falls within the top ten clones.

Without any cell sorting, total RNA and DNA were co-extracted from roughly 21-30 mg of bulk tissue using the AllPrep DNA/RNA mini kit. Sequencing input: liver tumor tissue from sampling region 2. Sample cell subset or site, as interpreted from the label and publication: tumor region T2, inferior pole. The receptors were gathered from a man between 35 and 55 years old with primary liver carcinoma and hepatitis B virus infection.

This clonotype was detected many times. A much bigger clone sits one base away, suggesting this may be a read error. The rearrangement links TRBV11-2 to TRBJ2-7; 7 bases match TRBD2. CDR1 and CDR2 from the germline V gene are SGHAT and FQNNGV. Trimming took 5 bases from V and 4 from J; bases not matched to a gene: 5. This CDR3 region has 13 residues. The CDR3 DNA is TGTGCCAGCAGCCTTCCTAGCGGATACGAGCAGTACTTC. Translating gives CASSLPSGYEQYF.

Worth noting for this clonotype: The CDR3 carries no conserved terminal phenylalanine or tryptophan, so it likely arises from a read error. The CDR3 nucleotides are TGTGCCAGTAGTTTATGTGATGGGGCGGACATAGCCAAAAACATTCAGTACCTC. This sequence encodes CASSLCDGADIAKNIQYL. The V gene is TRBV12-3 or TRBV12-4, the J gene TRBJ2-4, with D perhaps matching TRBD1 (5 bases). The CDR3 has 18 amino acids.

As to this clonotype: Its ends do not fully match the called genes, so a read error is possible. The chain has TRBV7-8 and TRBJ1-1; D gene ambiguous. The V gene's germline CDR1 is SGHVS and CDR2 FQNEAQ. The CDR3 is 13 amino acids. CDR3 amino acids: CVSSRIMNTEAFF. The CDR3 nucleotides are TGTGTCAGCAGTCGGATAATGAACACTGAAGCTTTCTTT.

On this clonotype: At one of its ends the junction is not consistent with the germline gene, which may arise from a read error. The V call is TRBV29-1, the J call TRBJ1-2, with D perhaps TRBD1 (5 bases). Germline V CDR1 and CDR2: SQVTM, ANQGSEA. The CDR3 loop spans 12 amino acids. CDR3 sequence reads: CSVEAGNYDYTF. CDR3 in DNA: TGCAGCGTTGAGGCAGGGAACTATGACTACACCTTC.

A remark on this clonotype: The final CDR3 position lacks the conserved phenylalanine or tryptophan, pointing to a likely read error. V usage is TRBV11-2 and J usage is TRBJ2-5; 8 positions agree with TRBD2. J gave up 4 bases and V 3 bases, and 4 bases lay outside the gene matches. Germline values: CDR1 SGHAT, CDR2 FQNNGV. The CDR3 is 14 amino acids. The CDR3 sequence: CASSFSGGRETQYL. CDR3 nucleotides: TGTGCCAGCAGCTTCAGCGGGGGACGAGAGACCCAGTACCTC.

Points on this clonotype: An end of the junction does not agree with germline; a read error may underlie this. The CDR3 DNA sequence: TGCGCCATCGGGGGGAGGTCAGATACGCAGTATTTT. Translation gives CAIGGRSDTQYF. The rearrangement joins TRBV10-3 to TRBJ2-3; 7 bases line up with TRBD2. CDR1 and CDR2 (germline): ENHRY, SYGVKD. There are 12 residues in the CDR3.

The chain employs TRBV6-2 or TRBV6-3 and TRBJ2-4, with a tentative D call TRBD2 (7 bases). Trimming took 5 bases from V and 4 from J, leaving 12 bases between them. The germline gives CDR1 MNHEY, CDR2 SVGEGT. This CDR3 is built from 14 residues. CDR3 amino acids: CASSRRGAKNIQYF. The DNA for the CDR3 is TGTGCCAGCAGTCGCCGGGGGGCGAAAAACATTCAGTACTTC.

The gene calls are TRBV11-1 and TRBJ2-7; 7 nucleotides agree with TRBD2. Germline CDR1 is SGHAT and CDR2 is FQDESV (reference sequence). J gave up 0 bases and V 4 bases, and 6 bases lay outside the gene matches. This CDR3 is 15 amino acids long. CDR3 amino acids: CASSSFRDYSYEQYF. In nucleotides, the CDR3 is TGTGCCAGCAGCTCATTCCGGGACTACTCCTACGAGCAGTACTTC.

This clonotype showed up just once. One junction end disagrees with the germline gene, perhaps due to a read error. The V gene is TRBV4-1, the J gene TRBJ1-2; 8 bases are a match to TRBD1. CDR1 MGHRA and CDR2 YSYEKL come from the germline V gene. The CDR3 is 14 amino acids. This chain's CDR3 is CASRQGDRHYRHTF. Written as DNA, the CDR3 is TGCGCCAGCAGGCAAGGGGACAGGCACTATCGCCACACCTTC.